This T cell receptor (beta chain) was found in a study of cytomegalovirus exposure and HLA in healthy donors. Trimming at V came to 4 bases and at J to 4 bases, leaving 2 bases not matched to a gene. CDR3 length equals 13 residues. CDR1 is MDHEN and CDR2 is SYDVKM in the germline V gene. With 60 Vbeta and 13 Jbeta primers, the PCR was carried out. Here immunoSEQ multiplex PCR was the method, and the copy in TCRdb shows in-frame clones only, minus some. The repertoire includes about 110,000 clones, 70% to 80% of them detected once, and less than 3.5% sits in the top ten. The sample was PBMCs. The chain joins TRBV28 to TRBJ1-2; 8 nucleotides align to TRBD1. The TCR sequence derives from a female donor in good health and CMV-seronegative. The CDR3, as DNA: TGTGCCAGCAGTTGGGACAGGTTCTATGGCTACACCTTC. Protein sequence: CASSWDRFYGYTF.